This entry describes one TCR beta chain. Antigen unknown. This specimen comes from a study of cytomegalovirus exposure and HLA in healthy donors. General study points: A classifier reportedly called cytomegalovirus status with high sensitivity and specificity. The later analysis indicated that the majority of CMV-associated TCR beta chains appeared HLA-restricted.

The PCR contained 60 Vbeta and 13 Jbeta primers. Authors' data handling: Later, some 75 million unique TCR beta chains were counted in an analysis, and about 10 million of them were shared. Repertoires were generated with immunoSEQ multiplex PCR, while TCRdb's copy carries only in-frame clones and drops some. That table gives V, J and clone size, and the DNA gave D and trimming. This table holds 80,000 to 100,000 clones, 73% found once. CDR3 size: 15 residues. The V end lost 6 bases, the J end lost 7 bases, and 16 bases lay between the germline ends. Looked up from germline, CDR1 is MNHEY and CDR2 is SVGAGI.

This chain uses TRBV6-5 with TRBJ1-6; weak D call: TRBD1 (5 bases). The source material was PBMCs. The receptor's source is a man between 35 and 55 years old in good health and CMV-seronegative. The CDR3 nucleotides read TGTGCCAGCAGCCCGCGGGGGGGTGGCAATTCACCCCTCCACTTT. This gives the protein CASSPRGGGNSPLHF.